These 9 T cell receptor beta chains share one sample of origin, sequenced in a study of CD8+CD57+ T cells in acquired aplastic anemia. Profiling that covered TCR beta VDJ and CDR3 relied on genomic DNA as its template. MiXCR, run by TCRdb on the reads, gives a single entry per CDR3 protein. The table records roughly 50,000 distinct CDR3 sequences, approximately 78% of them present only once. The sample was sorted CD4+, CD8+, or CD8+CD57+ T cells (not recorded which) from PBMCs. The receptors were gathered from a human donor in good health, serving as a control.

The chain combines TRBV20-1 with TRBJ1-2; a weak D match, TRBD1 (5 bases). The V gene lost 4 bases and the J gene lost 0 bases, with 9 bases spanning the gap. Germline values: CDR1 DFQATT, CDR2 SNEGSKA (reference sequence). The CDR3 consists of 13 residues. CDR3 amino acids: CSATGHSNYGYTF. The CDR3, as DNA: TGCAGTGCTACCGGACATTCTAACTATGGCTACACCTTC.

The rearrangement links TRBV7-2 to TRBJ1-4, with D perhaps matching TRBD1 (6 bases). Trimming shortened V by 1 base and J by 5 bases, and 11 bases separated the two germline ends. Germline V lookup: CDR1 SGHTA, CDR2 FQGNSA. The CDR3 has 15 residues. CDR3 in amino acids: CASSLGTGRNEKLFF. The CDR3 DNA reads TGTGCCAGCAGCTTAGGTACAGGGAGGAATGAAAAACTGTTTTTT.

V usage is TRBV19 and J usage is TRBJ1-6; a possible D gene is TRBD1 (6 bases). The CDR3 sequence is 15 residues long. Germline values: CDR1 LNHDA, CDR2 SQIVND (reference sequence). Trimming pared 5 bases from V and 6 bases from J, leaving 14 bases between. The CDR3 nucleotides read TGTGCCAGTAGTGATACAGGGCCTTTTAATTCACCCCTCCACTTT. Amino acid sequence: CASSDTGPFNSPLHF.

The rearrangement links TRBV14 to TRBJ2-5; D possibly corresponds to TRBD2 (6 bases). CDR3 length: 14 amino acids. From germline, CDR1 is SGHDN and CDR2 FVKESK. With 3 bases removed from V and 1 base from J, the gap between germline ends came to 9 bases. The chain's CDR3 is CASSHREFQETQYF. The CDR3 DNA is TGTGCCAGCAGCCACCGGGAGTTCCAAGAGACCCAGTACTTC.

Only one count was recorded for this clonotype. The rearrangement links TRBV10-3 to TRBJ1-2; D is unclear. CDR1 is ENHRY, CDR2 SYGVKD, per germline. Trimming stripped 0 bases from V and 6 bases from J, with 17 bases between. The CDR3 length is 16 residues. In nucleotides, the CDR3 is TGTGCCATCAGTGAGTCGATAGGCCGCGGTGAGCATGGCTACACCTTC. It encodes CAISESIGRGEHGYTF.

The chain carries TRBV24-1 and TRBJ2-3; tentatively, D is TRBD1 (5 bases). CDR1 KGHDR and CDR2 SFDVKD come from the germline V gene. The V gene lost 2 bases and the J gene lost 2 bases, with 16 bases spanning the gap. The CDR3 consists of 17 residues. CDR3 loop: CATSDSGAGDFTDTQYF. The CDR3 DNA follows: TGTGCCACCAGTGATTCTGGGGCCGGTGATTTCACAGATACGCAGTATTTT.

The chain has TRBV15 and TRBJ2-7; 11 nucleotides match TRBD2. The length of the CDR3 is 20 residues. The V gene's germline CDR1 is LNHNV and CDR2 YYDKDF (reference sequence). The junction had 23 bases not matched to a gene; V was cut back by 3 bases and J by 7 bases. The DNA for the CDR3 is TGTGCCACCAGCAGCCAAGATTGGAGTCACGGACTAGCGGGTAGCGTGGAGCAGTACTTC. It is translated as CATSSQDWSHGLAGSVEQYF.

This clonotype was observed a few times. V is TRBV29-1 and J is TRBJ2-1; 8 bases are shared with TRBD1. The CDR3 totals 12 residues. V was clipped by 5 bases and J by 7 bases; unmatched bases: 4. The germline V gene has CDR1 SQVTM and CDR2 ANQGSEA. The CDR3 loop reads CSVFQGANEQFF. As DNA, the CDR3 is TGCAGCGTTTTTCAGGGGGCGAATGAGCAGTTCTTC.

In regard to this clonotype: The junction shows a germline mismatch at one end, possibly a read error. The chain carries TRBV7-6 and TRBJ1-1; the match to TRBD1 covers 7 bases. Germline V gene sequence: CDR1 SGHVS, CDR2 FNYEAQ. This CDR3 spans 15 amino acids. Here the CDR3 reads CATSRDLGRGTEAFF. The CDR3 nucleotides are TGTGCCACCAGCAGAGATCTTGGCAGGGGGACTGAAGCTTTCTTT. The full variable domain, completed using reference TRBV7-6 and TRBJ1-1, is GAGVSQSPRYKVTKRGQDVALRCDPISGHVSLYWYRQALGQGPEFLTYFNYEAQQDKSGLPNDRFSAERPEGSISTLTIQRTEQRDSAMYRCATSRDLGRGTEAFFGQGTRLTVV.